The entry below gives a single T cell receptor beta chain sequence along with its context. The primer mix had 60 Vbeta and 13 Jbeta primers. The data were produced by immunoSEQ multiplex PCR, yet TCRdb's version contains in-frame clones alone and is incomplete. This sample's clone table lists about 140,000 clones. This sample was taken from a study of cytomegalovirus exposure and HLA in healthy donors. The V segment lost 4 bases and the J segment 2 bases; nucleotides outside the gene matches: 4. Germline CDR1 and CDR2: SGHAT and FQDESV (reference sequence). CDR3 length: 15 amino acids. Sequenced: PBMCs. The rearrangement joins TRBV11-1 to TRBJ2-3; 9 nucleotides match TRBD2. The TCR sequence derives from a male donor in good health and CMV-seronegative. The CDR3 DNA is TGTGCCAGCAGCTCGGCGGGGGGGAACACAGATACGCAGTATTTT. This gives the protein CASSSAGGNTDTQYF.